The clone carrying this T cell receptor beta chain showed up many times. The source of the sample is a study of T cells after yellow fever vaccination. TCRdb reanalysed the 5' RACE reads using MiXCR and keeps one entry per CDR3 protein. Of fewer than 400,000 distinct CDR3 sequences listed, 6.2% are singletons. The sample consisted of PBMCs, taken 5 days after the yellow fever booster vaccination. This TCR was sampled from a man aged 25-45 years who received the YFV17D yellow fever vaccine.

In DNA form, the CDR3 reads TGTGCCAGCAGCCTTGGCACTAAGGAGACCCAGTACTTC. It codes for CASSLGTKETQYF. The chain has TRBV7-9 and TRBJ2-5; D is unclear. In germline, CDR1 is SEHNR, CDR2 FQNEAQ (reference sequence). The CDR3 runs to 13 residues. Trimming removed 5 bases from V and 5 bases from J, with 12 bases in between.